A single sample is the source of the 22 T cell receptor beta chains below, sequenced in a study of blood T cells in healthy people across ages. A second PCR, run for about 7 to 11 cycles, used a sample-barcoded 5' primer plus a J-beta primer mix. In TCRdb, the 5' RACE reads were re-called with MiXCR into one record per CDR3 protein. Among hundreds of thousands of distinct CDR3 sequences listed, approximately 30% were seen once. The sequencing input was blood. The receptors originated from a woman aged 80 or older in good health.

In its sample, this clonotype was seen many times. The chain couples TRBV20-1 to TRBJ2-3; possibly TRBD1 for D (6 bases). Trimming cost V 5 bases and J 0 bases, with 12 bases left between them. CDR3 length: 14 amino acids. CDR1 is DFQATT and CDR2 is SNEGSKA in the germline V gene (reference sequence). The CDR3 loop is CSALRDTSTDTQYF. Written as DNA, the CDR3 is TGCAGTGCTCTCAGGGACACTAGCACAGATACGCAGTATTTT.

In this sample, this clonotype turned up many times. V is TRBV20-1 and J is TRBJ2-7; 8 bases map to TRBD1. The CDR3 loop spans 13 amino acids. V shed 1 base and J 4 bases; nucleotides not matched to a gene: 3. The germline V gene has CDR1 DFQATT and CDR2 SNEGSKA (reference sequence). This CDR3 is CSARGDRGYEQYF. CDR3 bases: TGCAGTGCTAGAGGCGACAGGGGATACGAGCAGTACTTC.

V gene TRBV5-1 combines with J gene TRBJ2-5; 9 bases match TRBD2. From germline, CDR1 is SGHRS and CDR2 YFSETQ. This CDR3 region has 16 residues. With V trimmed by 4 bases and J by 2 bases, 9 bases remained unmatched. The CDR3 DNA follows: TGCGCCAGCAGCGTGGCGGTCCTAGCGGGGCAAGAGACCCAGTACTTC. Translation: CASSVAVLAGQETQYF. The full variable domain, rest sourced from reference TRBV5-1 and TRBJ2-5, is KAGVTQTPRYLIKTRGQQVTLSCSPISGHRSVSWYQQTPGQGLQFLFEYFSETQRNKGNFPGRFSGRQFSNSRSEMNVSTLELGDSALYLCASSVAVLAGQETQYFGPGTRLLVL.

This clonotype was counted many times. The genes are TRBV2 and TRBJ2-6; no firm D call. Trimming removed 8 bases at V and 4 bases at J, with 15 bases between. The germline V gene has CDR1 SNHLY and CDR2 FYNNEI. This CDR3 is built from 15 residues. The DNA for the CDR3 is TGTGCCAGCTCTGAACTCGGCTACGGGGCCAACGTCCTGACTTTC. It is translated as CASSELGYGANVLTF.

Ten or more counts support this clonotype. The CDR3 bases are TGTGCCAGCAGTCCCGACGCGAGCTCCTACGAGCAGTACTTC. It encodes CASSPDASSYEQYF. V is TRBV2 and J is TRBJ2-7; unclear D gene. Looked up from germline, CDR1 is SNHLY and CDR2 is FYNNEI. The CDR3 runs 14 residues. V dropped 5 bases and J dropped 0 bases, with 11 bases sitting between them.

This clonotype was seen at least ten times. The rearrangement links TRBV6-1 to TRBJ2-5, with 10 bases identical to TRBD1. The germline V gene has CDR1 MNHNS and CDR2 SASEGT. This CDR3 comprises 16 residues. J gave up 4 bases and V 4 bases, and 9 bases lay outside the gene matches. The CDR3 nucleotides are TGTGCCAGCAGTGTATCGACAGGGGGCCTTGGAGAGACCCAGTACTTC. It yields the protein CASSVSTGGLGETQYF.

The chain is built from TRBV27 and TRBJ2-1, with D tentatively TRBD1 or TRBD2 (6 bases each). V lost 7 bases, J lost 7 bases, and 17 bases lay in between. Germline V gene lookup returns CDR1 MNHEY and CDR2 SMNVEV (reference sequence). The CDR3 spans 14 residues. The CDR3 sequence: CASTPIRGRNEQFF. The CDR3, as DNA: TGTGCCAGCACCCCAATCCGGGGGCGGAATGAGCAGTTCTTC.

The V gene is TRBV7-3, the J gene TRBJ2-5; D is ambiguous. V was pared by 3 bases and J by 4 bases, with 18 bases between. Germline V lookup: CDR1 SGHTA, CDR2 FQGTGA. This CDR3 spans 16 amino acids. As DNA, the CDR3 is TGTGCCAGCAGCTTTTTAGGGCCCCAACCCCGAGAGACCCAGTACTTC. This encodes CASSFLGPQPRETQYF.

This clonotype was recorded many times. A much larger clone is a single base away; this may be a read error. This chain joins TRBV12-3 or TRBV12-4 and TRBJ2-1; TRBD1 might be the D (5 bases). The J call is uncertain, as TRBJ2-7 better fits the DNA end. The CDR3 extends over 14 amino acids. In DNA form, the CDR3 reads TGTGCCAGCAGTTACAGGAGCTCCTACAATGAGCAGTACTTC. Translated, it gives CASSYRSSYNEQYF.

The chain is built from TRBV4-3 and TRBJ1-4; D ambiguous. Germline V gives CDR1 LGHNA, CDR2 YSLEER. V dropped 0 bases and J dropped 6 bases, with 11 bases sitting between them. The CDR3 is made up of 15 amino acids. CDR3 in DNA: TGCGCCAGCAGCCAAGATCGGAGGAGTCATGAAAAACTGTTTTTT. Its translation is CASSQDRRSHEKLFF.

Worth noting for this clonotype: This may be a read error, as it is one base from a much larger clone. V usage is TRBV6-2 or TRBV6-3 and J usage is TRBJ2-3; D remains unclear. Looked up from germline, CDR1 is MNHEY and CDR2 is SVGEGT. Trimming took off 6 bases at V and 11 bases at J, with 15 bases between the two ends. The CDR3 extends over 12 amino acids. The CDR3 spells CASREYGSVQYF. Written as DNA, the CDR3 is TGTGCCAGCAGGGAGTATGGTTCAGTGCAGTATTTT.

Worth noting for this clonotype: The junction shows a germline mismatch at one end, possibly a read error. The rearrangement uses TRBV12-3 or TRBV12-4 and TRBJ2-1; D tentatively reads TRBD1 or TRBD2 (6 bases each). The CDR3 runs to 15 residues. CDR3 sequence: CTSSFPSWGADEQFF. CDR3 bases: TGTACCAGCAGTTTCCCTAGCTGGGGGGCGGATGAGCAGTTCTTC.

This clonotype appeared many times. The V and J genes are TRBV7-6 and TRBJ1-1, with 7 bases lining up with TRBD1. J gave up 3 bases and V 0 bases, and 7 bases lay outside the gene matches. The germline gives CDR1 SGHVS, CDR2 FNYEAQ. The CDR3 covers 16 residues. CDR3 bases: TGTGCCAGCAGCTTAGCCGGCGGGACAGCACACACTGAAGCTTTCTTT. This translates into CASSLAGGTAHTEAFF.

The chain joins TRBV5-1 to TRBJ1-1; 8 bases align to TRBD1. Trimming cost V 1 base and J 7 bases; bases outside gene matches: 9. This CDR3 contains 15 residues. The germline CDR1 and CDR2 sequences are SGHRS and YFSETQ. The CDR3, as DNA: TGCGCCAGCAGCTTGCTTACAGGGGGAAAGGATGAAGCTTTCTTT. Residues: CASSLLTGGKDEAFF. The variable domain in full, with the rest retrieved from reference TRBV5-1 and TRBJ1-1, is KAGVTQTPRYLIKTRGQQVTLSCSPISGHRSVSWYQQTPGQGLQFLFEYFSETQRNKGNFPGRFSGRQFSNSRSEMNVSTLELGDSALYLCASSLLTGGKDEAFFGQGTRLTVV.

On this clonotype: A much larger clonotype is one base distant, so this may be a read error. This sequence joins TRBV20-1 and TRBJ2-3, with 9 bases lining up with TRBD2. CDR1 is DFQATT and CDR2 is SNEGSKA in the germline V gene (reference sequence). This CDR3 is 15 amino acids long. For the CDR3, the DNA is TGCAGAGCTAGCGGGGCCCGGGGGGGCACAGATACGCAGTATTTT. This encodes CRASGARGGTDTQYF.

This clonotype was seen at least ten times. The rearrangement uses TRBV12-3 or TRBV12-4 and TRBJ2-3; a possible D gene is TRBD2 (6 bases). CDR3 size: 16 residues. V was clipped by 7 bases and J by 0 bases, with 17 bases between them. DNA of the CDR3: TGTGCCAGCATAAACGAGGATGGGACTAGCACAGATACGCAGTATTTT. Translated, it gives CASINEDGTSTDTQYF.

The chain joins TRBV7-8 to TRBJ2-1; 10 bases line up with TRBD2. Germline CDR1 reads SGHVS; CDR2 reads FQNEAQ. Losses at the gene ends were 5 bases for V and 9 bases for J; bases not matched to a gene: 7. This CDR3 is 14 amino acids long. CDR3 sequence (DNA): TGTGCCAGCAGCGAACACGGGACTAGCGTTGAGCAGTTCTTC. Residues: CASSEHGTSVEQFF.

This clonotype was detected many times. This chain's CDR3 is CASSLDRGYGETQYF. In DNA form, the CDR3 reads TGTGCCAGCAGCTTGGACAGGGGGTATGGAGAGACCCAGTACTTC. V usage is TRBV7-2 and J usage is TRBJ2-5; 10 nucleotides agree with TRBD1. The germline CDR1 and CDR2 sequences are SGHTA and FQGNSA. Trimming removed 3 bases from V and 4 bases from J; junction bases left unmatched: 5. The length of the CDR3 is 15 residues.

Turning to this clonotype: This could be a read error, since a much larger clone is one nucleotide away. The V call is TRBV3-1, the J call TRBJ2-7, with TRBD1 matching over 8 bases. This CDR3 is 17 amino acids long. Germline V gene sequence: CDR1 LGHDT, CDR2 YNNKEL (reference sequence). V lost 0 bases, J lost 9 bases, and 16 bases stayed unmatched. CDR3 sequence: CASSQEQGVGGPNGQYF. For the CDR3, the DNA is TGTGCCAGCAGCCAAGAACAGGGGGTTGGCGGGCCCAACGGGCAGTACTTC.

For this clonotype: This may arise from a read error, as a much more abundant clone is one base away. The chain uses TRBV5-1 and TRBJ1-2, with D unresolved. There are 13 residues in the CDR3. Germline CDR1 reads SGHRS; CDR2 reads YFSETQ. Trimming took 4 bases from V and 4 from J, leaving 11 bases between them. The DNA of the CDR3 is TGCGCCAGCAGCGTGGAGGCTGTCTATGGCTACACCTTC. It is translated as CASSVEAVYGYTF.

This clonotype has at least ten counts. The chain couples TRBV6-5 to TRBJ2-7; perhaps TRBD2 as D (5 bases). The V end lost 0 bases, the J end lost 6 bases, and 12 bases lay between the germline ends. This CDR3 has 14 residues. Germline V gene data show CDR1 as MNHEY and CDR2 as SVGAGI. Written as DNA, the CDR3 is TGTGCCAGCAGTTACTCGACGGGGAGCAGCGAGCAGTACTTC. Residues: CASSYSTGSSEQYF.

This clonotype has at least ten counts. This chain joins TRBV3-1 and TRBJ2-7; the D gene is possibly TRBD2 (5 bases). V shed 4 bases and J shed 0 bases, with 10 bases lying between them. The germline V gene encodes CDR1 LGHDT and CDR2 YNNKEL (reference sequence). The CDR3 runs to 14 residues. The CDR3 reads CASSRLRDSYEQYF. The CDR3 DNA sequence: TGTGCCAGCAGCCGGTTACGGGACTCCTACGAGCAGTACTTC.